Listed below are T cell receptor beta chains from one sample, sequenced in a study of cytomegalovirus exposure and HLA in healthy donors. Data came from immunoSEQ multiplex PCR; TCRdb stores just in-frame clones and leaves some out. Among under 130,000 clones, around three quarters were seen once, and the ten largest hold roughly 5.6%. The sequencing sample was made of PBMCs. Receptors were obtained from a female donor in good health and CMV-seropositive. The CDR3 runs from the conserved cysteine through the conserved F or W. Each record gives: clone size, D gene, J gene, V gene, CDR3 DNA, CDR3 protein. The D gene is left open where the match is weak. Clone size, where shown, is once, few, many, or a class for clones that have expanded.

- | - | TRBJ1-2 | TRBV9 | TGTGCCAGCAGCGCCCTTAATAGGGGTGGCTACACCTTC | CASSALNRGGYTF
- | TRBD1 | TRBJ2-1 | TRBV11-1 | TGTGCCAGCAGCTTGGGACAGGGGGCCTACAATGAGCAGTTCTTC | CASSLGQGAYNEQFF
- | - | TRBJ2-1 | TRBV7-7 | TGTGCTAGCAGCTTAATGTTAGGCGGGACTTACAATGAGCAGTTCTTC | CASSLMLGGTYNEQFF
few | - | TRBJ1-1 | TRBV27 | TGTGCCAGGGACAGCATGAACACTGAAGCTTTCTTT | CARDSMNTEAFF
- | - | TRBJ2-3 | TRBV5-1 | TGCGCCAGCAGCTTGGCCATTAGCACAGATACGCAGTATTTT | CASSLAISTDTQYF
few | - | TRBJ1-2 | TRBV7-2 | TGTGCCAGCAGCTTAGATGACAGTTCTAACTATGGCTACACCTTC | CASSLDDSSNYGYTF
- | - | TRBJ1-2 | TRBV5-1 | TGCGCCAGCAGCTTCAGCGGTAGGGAGGGCTACACCTTC | CASSFSGREGYTF
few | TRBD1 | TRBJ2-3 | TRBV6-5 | TGTGCCAGCAGTTATGCGTCAGGGGGCCCTGGAGATACGCAGTATTTT | CASSYASGGPGDTQYF
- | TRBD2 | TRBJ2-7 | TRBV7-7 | TGTGCTAGCAGCTTAGTAGCCTCAAACCCCGCTAGCGGGAGCCTCTACGAGCAGTACTTC | CASSLVASNPASGSLYEQYF
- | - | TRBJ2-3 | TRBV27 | TGTGCCAGCAGTCGCCCACCCGCGGATACGCAGTATTTT | CASSRPPADTQYF
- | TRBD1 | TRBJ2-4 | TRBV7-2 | TGTGCCAGCAGCCCAGACAGGGGGCTAGCCAAAAACATTCAGTACTTC | CASSPDRGLAKNIQYF
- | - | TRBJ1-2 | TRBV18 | TGTGCCAGCTCACCAGAGAGCTATGGCTACACCTTC | CASSPESYGYTF
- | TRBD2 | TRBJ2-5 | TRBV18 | TGTGCCAGCTCACCTCCGGGACTAGCGGTAACCCAAGAGACCCAGTACTTC | CASSPPGLAVTQETQYF
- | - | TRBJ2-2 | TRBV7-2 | TGTGCCAGCAGCTTAGCGACCAGGGGAAACACCGGGGAGCTGTTTTTT | CASSLATRGNTGELFF
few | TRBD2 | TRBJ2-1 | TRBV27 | TGTGCCAGCAGCTTTAGCGGGGGGGCCTCGGTTGATGAGCAGTTCTTC | CASSFSGGASVDEQFF
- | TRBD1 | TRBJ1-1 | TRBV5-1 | TGCGCCAGCAGCCAGGGACAGGGTGGGAACACTGAAGCTTTCTTT | CASSQGQGGNTEAFF
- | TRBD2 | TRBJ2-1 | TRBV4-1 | TGCGCCAGCAGCCAAGTGGTGACGAGACTAGCGGGAGGCAATGAGCAGTTCTTC | CASSQVVTRLAGGNEQFF
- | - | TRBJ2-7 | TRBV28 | TGTGCCAGCAGTTTAGGAGGCTACGAGCAGTACTTC | CASSLGGYEQYF